This TCR beta chain derives from a study of blood T cell repertoires in COVID-19. As for the study in general: The study drew acute and convalescent COVID-19 samples from the United States, Italy and Spain.

Participants were aged about 18 to 95 years, lived in over 20 US areas, and enrolled virtually. Per the authors' pipeline: Amplification of reference gene primers was used by the study to estimate nucleated cell counts. Libraries were prepared by immunoSEQ multiplex PCR; TCRdb keeps only in-frame clonotypes and omits some of them. Clonal size and the V and J genes are those of that table, whereas D and trimming came from the DNA. Among around 480,000 clones listed, about nine tenths were seen once. This sequence originates from a woman younger than 35 who had recovered from COVID-19. What was sequenced was PBMCs or T cells enriched from blood (not recorded which).

Here the CDR3 DNA reads TGTGCCACCGCAGGGTGGTCCTACAATGAGCAGTTCTTC. Translating it yields CATAGWSYNEQFF. The chain uses TRBV24-1 and TRBJ2-1, with D maybe TRBD1 (5 bases). Germline CDR1 is KGHDR and CDR2 is SFDVKD. This CDR3 is built from 13 residues. V dropped 9 bases and J dropped 1 base, with 9 bases sitting between them.